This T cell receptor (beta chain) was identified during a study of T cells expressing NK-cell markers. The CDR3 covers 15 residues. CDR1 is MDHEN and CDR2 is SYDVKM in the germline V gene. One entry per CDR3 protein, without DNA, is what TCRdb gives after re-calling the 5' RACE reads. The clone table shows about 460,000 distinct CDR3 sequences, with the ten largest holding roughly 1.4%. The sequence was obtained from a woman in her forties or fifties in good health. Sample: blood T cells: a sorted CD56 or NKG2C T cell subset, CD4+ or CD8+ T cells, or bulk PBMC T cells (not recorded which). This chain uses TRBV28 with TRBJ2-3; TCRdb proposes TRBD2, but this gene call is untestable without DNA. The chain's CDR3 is CASSSLGRAPDTQYF.